The T cell receptor (beta chain) under discussion was sequenced for a study of naive and memory T cell subsets. Study observations and caveats: In naive cells, over 85% of TCR sequences were seen only once.

Both TRBC1 and TRBC2 were covered by a beta constant-region primer of two equimolar oligonucleotides. A 12-nucleotide UMI and the SP2 primer were added to the cDNA 3' end by oligonucleotide ligation. TCRdb ran MiXCR on the UMI-ligation and nested PCR reads and lists one entry per CDR3 protein. Here the sample spans 89,000 or so distinct CDR3 sequences, about 12% being singletons. CDR1 is MNHNY, CDR2 SVGAGI, per germline (reference sequence). This CDR3 is built from 13 residues. Deletions cut 2 bases from V and 3 bases from J, with 7 bases between. Points on this clonotype: Its antigen is not identified.

Material for sequencing was central memory CD4+ T cells from blood. The receptor was isolated from a human donor in good health. The rearrangement links TRBV6-6 to TRBJ1-1; the D is unclear. CDR3 in amino acids: CASSYRGDTEAFF. The CDR3, as DNA: TGTGCCAGCAGTTACCGAGGCGACACTGAAGCTTTCTTT.